This T cell receptor (beta chain) was captured by sequencing in a study of cytomegalovirus exposure and HLA in healthy donors. Primers: 60 Vbeta forward and 13 Jbeta reverse. Sequenced by immunoSEQ multiplex PCR; TCRdb stores in-frame clones only, minus some. The sample holds around 88,000 clones, approximately 72% seen once. V lost 4 bases and J lost 5, with 13 bases in between. The CDR3 is made up of 13 amino acids. Germline loops: CDR1 SQVTM, CDR2 ANQGSEA. Sequencing input: PBMCs. This chain connects TRBV29-1 to TRBJ2-3; the D is unclear. This receptor was taken from a middle-aged woman in good health and CMV-seropositive. CDR3: CSVGGPTGDTQYF. The DNA of the CDR3 is TGCAGCGTTGGTGGCCCGACGGGAGATACGCAGTATTTT.